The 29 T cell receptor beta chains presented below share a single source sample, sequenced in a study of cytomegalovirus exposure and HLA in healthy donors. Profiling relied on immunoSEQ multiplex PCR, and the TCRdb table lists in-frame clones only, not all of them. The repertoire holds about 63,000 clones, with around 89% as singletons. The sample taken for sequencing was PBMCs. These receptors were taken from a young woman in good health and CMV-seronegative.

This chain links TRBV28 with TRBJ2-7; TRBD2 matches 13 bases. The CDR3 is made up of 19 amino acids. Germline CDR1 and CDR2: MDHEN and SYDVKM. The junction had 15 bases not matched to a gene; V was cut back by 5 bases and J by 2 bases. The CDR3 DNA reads TGTGCCAGCAGTCCCACTAGCGGGGGGGCTACCTTTTATCCCTACGAGCAGTACTTC. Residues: CASSPTSGGATFYPYEQYF.

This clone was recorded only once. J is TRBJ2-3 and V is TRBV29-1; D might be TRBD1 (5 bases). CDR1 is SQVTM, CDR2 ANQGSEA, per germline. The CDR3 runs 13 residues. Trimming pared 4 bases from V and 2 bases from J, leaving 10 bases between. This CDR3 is CSVGGADTDTQYF. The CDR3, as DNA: TGCAGCGTTGGGGGCGCCGACACAGATACGCAGTATTTT.

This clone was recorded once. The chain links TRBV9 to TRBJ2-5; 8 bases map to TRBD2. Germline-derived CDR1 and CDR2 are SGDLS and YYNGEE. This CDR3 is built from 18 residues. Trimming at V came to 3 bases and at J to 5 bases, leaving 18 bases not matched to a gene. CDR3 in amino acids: CASSGSSSGTRPPETQYF. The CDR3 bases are TGTGCCAGCAGCGGCTCGTCATCCGGGACTAGGCCGCCGGAGACCCAGTACTTC.

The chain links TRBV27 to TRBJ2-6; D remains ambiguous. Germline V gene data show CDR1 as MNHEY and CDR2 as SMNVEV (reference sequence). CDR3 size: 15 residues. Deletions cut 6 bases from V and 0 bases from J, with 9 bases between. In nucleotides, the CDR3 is TGTGCCAGCAGACCTGAACACTCTGGGGCCAACGTCCTGACTTTC. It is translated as CASRPEHSGANVLTF.

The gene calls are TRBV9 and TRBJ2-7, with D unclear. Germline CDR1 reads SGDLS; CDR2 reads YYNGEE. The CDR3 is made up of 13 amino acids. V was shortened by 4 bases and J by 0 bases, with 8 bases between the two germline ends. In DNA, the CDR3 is TGTGCCAGCAGCACTGGAGCCTCCTACGAGCAGTACTTC. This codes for CASSTGASYEQYF.

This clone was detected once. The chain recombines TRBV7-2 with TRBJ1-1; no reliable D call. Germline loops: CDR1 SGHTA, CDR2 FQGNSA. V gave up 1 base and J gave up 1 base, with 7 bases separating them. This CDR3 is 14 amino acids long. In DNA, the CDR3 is TGTGCCAGCAGCTTAGGTCAGAAGAACACTGAAGCTTTCTTT. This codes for CASSLGQKNTEAFF.

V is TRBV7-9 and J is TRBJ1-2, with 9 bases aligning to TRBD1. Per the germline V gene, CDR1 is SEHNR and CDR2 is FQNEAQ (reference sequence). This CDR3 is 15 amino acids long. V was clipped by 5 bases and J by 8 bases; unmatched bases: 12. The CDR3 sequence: CASSPEGQGLTGYTF. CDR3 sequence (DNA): TGTGCCAGCAGCCCTGAGGGACAGGGATTGACAGGCTACACCTTC.

The CDR3 DNA sequence: TGTGCCAGCAGTTCAAGCGGGAGGACTGGGGCCAACGTCCTGACTTTC. Protein: CASSSSGRTGANVLTF. The genes are TRBV6-6 and TRBJ2-6; 9 nucleotides line up with TRBD2. This CDR3 comprises 16 residues. Germline V gives CDR1 MNHNY, CDR2 SVGAGI (reference sequence). With 4 bases clipped from V and 2 bases from J, the junction kept 3 bases outside the gene matches.

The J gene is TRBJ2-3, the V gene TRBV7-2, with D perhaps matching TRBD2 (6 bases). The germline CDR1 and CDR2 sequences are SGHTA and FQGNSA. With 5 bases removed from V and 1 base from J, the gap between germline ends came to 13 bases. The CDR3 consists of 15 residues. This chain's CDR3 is CASSTDYLRTDTQYF. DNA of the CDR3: TGTGCCAGCAGCACGGACTACTTACGCACAGATACGCAGTATTTT. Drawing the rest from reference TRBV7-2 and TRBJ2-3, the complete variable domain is GAGVSQSPSNKVTEKGKDVELRCDPISGHTALYWYRQSLGQGLEFLIYFQGNSAPDKSGLPSDRFSAERTGGSVSTLTIQRTQQEDSAVYLCASSTDYLRTDTQYFGPGTRLTVL.

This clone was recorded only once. In DNA form, the CDR3 reads TGTGCCAGCAGCTTAGAGGGGCGGGATTATTACAATGAGCAGTTCTTC. As protein: CASSLEGRDYYNEQFF. J is TRBJ2-1 and V is TRBV7-7, with D possibly matching TRBD2 (6 bases). Trimming cost V 1 base and J 4 bases, with 14 bases left between them. CDR3 length: 16 amino acids. CDR1 and CDR2 from the germline V gene are SSHAT and FNYEAQ (reference sequence).

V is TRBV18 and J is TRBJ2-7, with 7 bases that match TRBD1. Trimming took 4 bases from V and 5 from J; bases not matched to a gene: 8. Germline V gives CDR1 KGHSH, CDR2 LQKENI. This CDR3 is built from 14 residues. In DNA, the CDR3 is TGTGCCAGCTCACGAAAAAAGACAGGGAACGAGCAGTACTTC. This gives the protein CASSRKKTGNEQYF.

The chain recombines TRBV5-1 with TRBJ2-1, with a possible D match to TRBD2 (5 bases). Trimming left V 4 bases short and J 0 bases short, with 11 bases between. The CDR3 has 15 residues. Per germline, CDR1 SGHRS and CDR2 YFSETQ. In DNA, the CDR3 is TGCGCCAGCAGCCCTCTAGCCCTCTCCTACAATGAGCAGTTCTTC. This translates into CASSPLALSYNEQFF. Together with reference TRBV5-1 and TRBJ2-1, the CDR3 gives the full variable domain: KAGVTQTPRYLIKTRGQQVTLSCSPISGHRSVSWYQQTPGQGLQFLFEYFSETQRNKGNFPGRFSGRQFSNSRSEMNVSTLELGDSALYLCASSPLALSYNEQFFGPGTRLTVL.

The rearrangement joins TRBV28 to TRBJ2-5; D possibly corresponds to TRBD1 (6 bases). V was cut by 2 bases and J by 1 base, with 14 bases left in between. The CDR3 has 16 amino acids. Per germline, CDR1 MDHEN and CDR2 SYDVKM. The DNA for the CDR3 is TGTGCCAGCAGTTTAGGGCTAGGGGGTAGCCAAGAGACCCAGTACTTC. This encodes CASSLGLGGSQETQYF.

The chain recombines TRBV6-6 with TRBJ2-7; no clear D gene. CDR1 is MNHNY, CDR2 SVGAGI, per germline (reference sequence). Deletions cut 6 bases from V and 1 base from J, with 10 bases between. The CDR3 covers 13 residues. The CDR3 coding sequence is TGTGCCAGCAGCAACCCGGAGTCCTACGAGCAGTACTTC. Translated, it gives CASSNPESYEQYF.

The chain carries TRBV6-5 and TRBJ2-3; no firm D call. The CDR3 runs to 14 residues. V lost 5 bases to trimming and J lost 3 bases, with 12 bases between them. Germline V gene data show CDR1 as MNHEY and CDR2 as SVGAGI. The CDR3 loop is CASSMTLSTDTQYF. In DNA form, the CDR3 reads TGTGCCAGCAGTATGACATTGTCGACAGATACGCAGTATTTT.

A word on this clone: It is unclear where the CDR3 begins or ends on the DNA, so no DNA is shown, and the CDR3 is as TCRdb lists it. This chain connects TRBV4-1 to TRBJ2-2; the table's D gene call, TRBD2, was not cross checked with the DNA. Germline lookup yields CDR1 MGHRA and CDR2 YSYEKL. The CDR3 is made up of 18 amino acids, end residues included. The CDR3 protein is CASSQTPSGGYVGGAVFF.

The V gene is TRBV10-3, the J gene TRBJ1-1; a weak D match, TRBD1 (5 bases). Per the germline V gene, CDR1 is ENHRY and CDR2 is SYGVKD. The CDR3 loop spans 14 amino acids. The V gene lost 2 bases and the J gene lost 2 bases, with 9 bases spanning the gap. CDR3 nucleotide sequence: TGTGCCATCAGTGAGGGCAGGGCAAACACTGAAGCTTTCTTT. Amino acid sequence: CAISEGRANTEAFF.

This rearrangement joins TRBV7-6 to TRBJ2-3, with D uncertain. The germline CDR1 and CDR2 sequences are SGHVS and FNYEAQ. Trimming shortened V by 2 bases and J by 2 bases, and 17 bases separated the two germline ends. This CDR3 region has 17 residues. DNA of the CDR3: TGTGCCAGCAGCTTAAAAAGGCTAGTGACTTTCACAGATACGCAGTATTTT. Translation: CASSLKRLVTFTDTQYF. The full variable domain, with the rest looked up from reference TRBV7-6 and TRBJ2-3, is GAGVSQSPRYKVTKRGQDVALRCDPISGHVSLYWYRQALGQGPEFLTYFNYEAQQDKSGLPNDRFSAERPEGSISTLTIQRTEQRDSAMYRCASSLKRLVTFTDTQYFGPGTRLTVL.

The CDR3 nucleotides are TGTGCCAGCAGCTCCGGGACAGGGGCCACCGGGGAGCTGTTTTTT. Protein: CASSSGTGATGELFF. V is TRBV7-9 and J is TRBJ2-2; 10 bases are a match to TRBD1. The V segment lost 4 bases and the J segment 4 bases; nucleotides outside the gene matches: 3. From germline, CDR1 is SEHNR and CDR2 FQNEAQ (reference sequence). The CDR3 totals 15 residues.

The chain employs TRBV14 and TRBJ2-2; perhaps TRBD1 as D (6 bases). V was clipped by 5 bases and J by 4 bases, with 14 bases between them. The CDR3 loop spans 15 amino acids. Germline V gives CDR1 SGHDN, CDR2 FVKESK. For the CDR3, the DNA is TGTGCCAGCAGCAAACCGGGACACACCACCGGGGAGCTGTTTTTT. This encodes CASSKPGHTTGELFF.

This CDR3 reads CATSRDRGSEETQYF. The CDR3 DNA reads TGTGCCACCAGCAGAGATCGGGGGAGCGAAGAGACCCAGTACTTC. J is TRBJ2-5 and V is TRBV15; TRBD2 is a possible D gene (6 bases). The V end was cut by 0 bases, the J end by 3 bases, with 11 bases between. The germline V gene encodes CDR1 LNHNV and CDR2 YYDKDF (reference sequence). The length of the CDR3 is 15 residues.

CDR3 sequence reads: CASSQAGSPFF. The CDR3 bases are TGCGCCAGCAGCCAAGCAGGCTCCCCTTTCTTT. The J gene is TRBJ1-1, the V gene TRBV4-1, with no clear D. CDR3 length: 11 residues. V lost 1 base to trimming and J lost 12 bases, with 9 bases between them. Germline V gene sequence: CDR1 MGHRA, CDR2 YSYEKL.

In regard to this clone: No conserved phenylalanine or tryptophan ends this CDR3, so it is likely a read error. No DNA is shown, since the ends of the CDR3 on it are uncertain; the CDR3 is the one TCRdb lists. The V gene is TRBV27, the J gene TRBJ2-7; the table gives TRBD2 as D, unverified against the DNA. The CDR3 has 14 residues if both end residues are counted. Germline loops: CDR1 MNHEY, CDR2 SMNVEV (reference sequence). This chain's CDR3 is CASSLSGSSGSIRI.

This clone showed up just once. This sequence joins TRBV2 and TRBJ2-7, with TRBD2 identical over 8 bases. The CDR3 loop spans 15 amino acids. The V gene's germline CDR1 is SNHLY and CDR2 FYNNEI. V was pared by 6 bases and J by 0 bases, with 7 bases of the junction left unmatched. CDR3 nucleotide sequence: TGTGCCAGCAGCGGGGGGGACACAGACTCCTACGAGCAGTACTTC. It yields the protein CASSGGDTDSYEQYF.

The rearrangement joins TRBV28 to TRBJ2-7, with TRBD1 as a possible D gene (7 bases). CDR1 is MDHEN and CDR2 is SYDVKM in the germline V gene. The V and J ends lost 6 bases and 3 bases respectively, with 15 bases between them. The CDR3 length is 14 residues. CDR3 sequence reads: CASRSGGRNYEQYF. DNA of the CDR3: TGTGCCAGCAGGTCAGGGGGGCGGAACTACGAGCAGTACTTC.

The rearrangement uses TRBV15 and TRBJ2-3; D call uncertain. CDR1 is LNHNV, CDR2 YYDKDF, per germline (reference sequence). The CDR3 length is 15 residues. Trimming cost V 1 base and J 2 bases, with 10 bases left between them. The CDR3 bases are TGTGCCACCAGCAGAGGGTCGTCGGTCACAGATACGCAGTATTTT. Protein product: CATSRGSSVTDTQYF.

This CDR3 reads CASSLLSGRAGEQFF. The CDR3 DNA follows: TGCGCCAGCAGCCTACTTAGCGGGAGGGCCGGTGAGCAGTTCTTC. The chain recombines TRBV5-1 with TRBJ2-1, with 11 bases fitting TRBD2. Germline assignment: CDR1 SGHRS and CDR2 YFSETQ. J was trimmed by 9 bases and V by 4 bases; bases with no gene match: 9. The CDR3 has 15 amino acids. Using reference TRBV5-1 and TRBJ2-1 for the parts outside the CDR3, the full variable domain is KAGVTQTPRYLIKTRGQQVTLSCSPISGHRSVSWYQQTPGQGLQFLFEYFSETQRNKGNFPGRFSGRQFSNSRSEMNVSTLELGDSALYLCASSLLSGRAGEQFFGPGTRLTVL.

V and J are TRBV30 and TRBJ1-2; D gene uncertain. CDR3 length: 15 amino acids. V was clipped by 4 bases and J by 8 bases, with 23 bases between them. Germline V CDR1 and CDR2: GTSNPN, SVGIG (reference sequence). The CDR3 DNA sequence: TGTGCCTGGAAAGAGTTGGGTCTTCTAATAGCCGGCTACACCTTC. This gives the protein CAWKELGLLIAGYTF. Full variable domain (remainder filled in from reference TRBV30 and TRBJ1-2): SQTIHQWPATLVQPVGSPLSLECTVEGTSNPNLYWYRQAAGRGLQLLFYSVGIGQISSEVPQNLSASRPQDRQFILSSKKLLLSDSGFYLCAWKELGLLIAGYTFGSGTRLTVV.

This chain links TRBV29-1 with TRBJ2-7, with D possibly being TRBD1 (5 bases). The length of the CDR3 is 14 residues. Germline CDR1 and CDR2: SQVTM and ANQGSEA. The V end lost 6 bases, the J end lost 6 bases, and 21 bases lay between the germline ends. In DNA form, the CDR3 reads TGCAGCGTCCGTGTAGGGGCGAGCCTCGCCGAGCAGTACTTC. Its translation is CSVRVGASLAEQYF.